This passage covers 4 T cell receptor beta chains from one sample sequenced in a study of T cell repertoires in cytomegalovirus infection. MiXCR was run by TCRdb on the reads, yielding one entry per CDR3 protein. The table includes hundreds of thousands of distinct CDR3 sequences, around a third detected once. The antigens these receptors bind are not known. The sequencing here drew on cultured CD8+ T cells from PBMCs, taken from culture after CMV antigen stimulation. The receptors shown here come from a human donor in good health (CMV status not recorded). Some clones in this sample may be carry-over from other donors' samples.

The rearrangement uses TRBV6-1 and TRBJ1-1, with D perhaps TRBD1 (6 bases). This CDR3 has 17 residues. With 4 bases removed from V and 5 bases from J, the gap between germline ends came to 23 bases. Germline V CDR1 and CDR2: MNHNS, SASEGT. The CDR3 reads CASSGVVWGQYRTEAFF. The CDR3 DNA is TGTGCCAGCAGTGGGGTCGTATGGGGACAATATCGGACTGAAGCTTTCTTT.

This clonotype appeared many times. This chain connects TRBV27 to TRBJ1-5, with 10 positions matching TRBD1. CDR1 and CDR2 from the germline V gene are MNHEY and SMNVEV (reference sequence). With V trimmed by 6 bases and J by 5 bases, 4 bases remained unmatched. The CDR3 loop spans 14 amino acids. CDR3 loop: CASSFGTGDQPQHF. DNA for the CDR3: TGTGCCAGCAGCTTTGGGACAGGGGATCAGCCCCAGCATTTT.

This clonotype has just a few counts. The CDR3 DNA reads as TGTGCCAGCAGCCAGGGGGCTAGGGGGGGGCCAGCAGATACGCAGTATTTT. Amino acid sequence: CASSQGARGGPADTQYF. This sequence joins TRBV4-2 and TRBJ2-3, with D possibly being TRBD2 (7 bases). V gave up 3 bases and J gave up 4 bases, with 20 bases separating them. The CDR3 is made up of 17 amino acids. CDR1 is LGHNA, CDR2 YNFKEQ, per germline.

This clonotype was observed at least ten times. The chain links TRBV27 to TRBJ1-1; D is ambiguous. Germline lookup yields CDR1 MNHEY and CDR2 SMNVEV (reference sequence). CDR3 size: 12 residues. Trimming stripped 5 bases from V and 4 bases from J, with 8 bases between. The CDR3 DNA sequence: TGTGCCAGCAGTGCCCGAAGCACTGAAGCTTTCTTT. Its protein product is CASSARSTEAFF.